The sequence of this T cell receptor beta chain was determined in a study of blood T cell repertoires in COVID-19. The wider study: COVID-19 samples, acute and convalescent, were from the United States, Italy and Spain. PBMCs, B-cell-depleted T cells, or T cells provided the cDNA or gDNA that made up the material.

Per the original data handling: For nucleated cells, counts were estimated from reference gene primer amplification. Method: immunoSEQ multiplex PCR; TCRdb's copy keeps in-frame clones and lacks some. Clone size and V and J calls were adopted from that table, with D and trimming inferred from the DNA. The profile shows under 110,000 clones, approximately 92% of them singletons. Germline CDR1 and CDR2: ENHRY and SYGVKD. The V and J ends lost 2 bases and 8 bases, in that order; junction bases with no gene match: 7. The CDR3 runs to 14 residues. The sequencing sample was made of peripheral blood. The chain employs TRBV10-3 and TRBJ1-2; 8 bases agree with TRBD1. This clonotype was obtained from a man in his forties or fifties with active COVID-19. The CDR3 loop reads CAISEGRGPGGYTF. CDR3 DNA: TGTGCCATCAGTGAGGGCAGGGGGCCTGGGGGCTACACCTTC.